This T cell receptor (beta chain) was sequenced in a study of cytomegalovirus exposure and HLA in healthy donors. Turning to the study itself: The same platform as the roughly 700 first-cohort repertoires was used for the 95 to 150 validation repertoires, a later analysis reported. Findings of the study overall: A few chains linked to CMV were shown in vitro to be specific for CMV antigens. The tendency of first-cohort TCR clusters to co-occur in the roughly 130 validation repertoires emerged from a later analysis. The listing of roughly 160 TCR beta chains classed them as cytomegalovirus-associated.

Details on this clone: Its specificity is not known. The same CDR3 is also encoded by other DNA sequences in this sample.

With 2 bases removed from V and 5 bases from J, the gap between germline ends came to 9 bases. Germline V CDR1 and CDR2: SGHAT, FQNNGV. This CDR3 has 13 amino acids. Repertoires were generated with immunoSEQ multiplex PCR, while TCRdb's copy carries only in-frame clones and drops some. The sample lists about 140,000 clones, roughly 90% seen once, with nearly 3% in the top ten. The chain couples TRBV11-2 to TRBJ1-1; D might be TRBD1 (5 bases). Specimen: PBMCs. The clonotype was recovered from a young man in good health and CMV-seronegative. CDR3 in amino acids: CASSLTTATEAFF. The DNA for the CDR3 is TGTGCCAGCAGCTTAACGACAGCAACTGAAGCTTTCTTT.